The entry below gives a single TCR beta chain sequence along with its context. As yet, its antigen is unknown. The germline V gene has CDR1 SGHRS and CDR2 YFSETQ. Losses at the gene ends were 1 base for V and 4 bases for J; bases not matched to a gene: 5. The CDR3 consists of 15 residues. Donors were nominally healthy when sampled, though unrecorded immune exposures were likely. It was with 60 Vbeta and 13 Jbeta primers that the PCR ran. Only in-frame clones appear in the TCRdb table, and some are missing; sequencing was by immunoSEQ multiplex PCR. This specimen shows fewer than 150,000 clones; the ten leading clones hold roughly 2.5%. These data come from a study of cytomegalovirus exposure and HLA in healthy donors. Study-wide results and limits: Excluded were some V segments that proved indistinguishable, including TRBV6-2 and TRBV6-3.

The chain is built from TRBV5-1 and TRBJ1-5, with TRBD1 matching 7 bases. Sequencing used PBMCs. The sequence was obtained from a man between 35 and 55 years old in good health and CMV-seronegative. The CDR3 loop reads CASSLTGASNQPQHF. The DNA for the CDR3 is TGCGCCAGCAGCTTGACAGGGGCCTCTAATCAGCCCCAGCATTTT.